This T cell receptor (beta chain) was observed in a study of T cells after yellow fever vaccination. Study at large: Libraries from low-cell-number fractions were prepared with the SMART-Seq v4 Ultra Low Input RNA kit.

TCRdb recomputed calls from the 5' RACE reads with MiXCR, one row per CDR3 protein. This sample carries about 300,000 distinct CDR3 sequences, approximately 4.2% of them seen once, and the ten largest clones take 20% to 30%. CDR3 size: 13 residues. The germline V gene has CDR1 DFQATT and CDR2 SNEGSKA (reference sequence). Trimming removed 0 bases from V and 4 bases from J, with 8 bases in between. General observations from the study: Weaker, the secondary response peaked sooner, at day 5 versus 15. Researchers cautioned that FACS-sorted repertoires could harbor abundant clonotypes contaminating from the bulk population. Clonotypes found in both CD4 and CD8 compartments made up a small share.

On this clonotype: No antigen is known for it.

The clonotype comes from a man aged 18 to 29 who received the YFV17D yellow fever vaccine. The sequencing used PBMCs, collected 5 days after the yellow fever booster vaccination. The V call is TRBV20-1, the J call TRBJ2-3; D possibly corresponds to TRBD2 (6 bases). For the CDR3, the DNA is TGCAGTGCTAGAGAGAGCGGGTCAGATACGCAGTATTTT. As protein: CSARESGSDTQYF.